Listed here is a single T cell receptor (beta chain). The antigen is unknown. This sample is part of a study of cytomegalovirus exposure and HLA in healthy donors. The study, taken as a whole, reports: Reported performance of the classifier showed diagnosis of cytomegalovirus status with high specificity and sensitivity. Most TCR beta V segments were productive about 90% or about 30% of the time in an earlier analysis.

In the PCR, 60 Vbeta and 13 Jbeta primers were used. The data were produced by immunoSEQ multiplex PCR, yet TCRdb's version contains in-frame clones alone and is incomplete. The repertoire has 150,000 to 200,000 clones, roughly 72% of them found once; the top ten carry around 1%. CDR1 SEHNR and CDR2 FQNEAQ come from the germline V gene (reference sequence). V gave up 5 bases and J gave up 4 bases; unmatched junction bases: 1. The CDR3 totals 13 residues. Sequenced sample: PBMCs. The sequence came from a woman between 35 and 50 years old in good health and CMV-seronegative. The chain employs TRBV7-9 and TRBJ2-2; the match to TRBD1 covers 7 bases. The CDR3 nucleotides are TGTGCCAGCAGCAGGGACAGCACCGGGGAGCTGTTTTTT. Encoded protein: CASSRDSTGELFF.